This T cell receptor (beta chain) was captured by sequencing in a study of cytomegalovirus exposure and HLA in healthy donors. General study findings and limits: Evidence from a later analysis indicated that most CMV-associated TCR beta chains looked HLA-restricted. A missense DCLRE1C variant was associated with V- and J-gene trimming of TCR beta chains in a later analysis, and an independent cohort replicated the association.

It was with 60 Vbeta and 13 Jbeta primers that the PCR ran. Profiled with immunoSEQ multiplex PCR; TCRdb holds only in-frame clones, not every one. This sample has about 110,000 clones, with about 80% found just once. As concerns this clone: The antigen remains undetermined.

The V and J ends lost 2 bases and 14 bases, in that order; junction bases with no gene match: 6. The CDR3 runs to 13 residues. The germline V gene encodes CDR1 SGHAT and CDR2 FQNNGV. V gene TRBV11-2 combines with J gene TRBJ2-1, with 10 bases identical to TRBD2. The sequence came from a woman aged 50 to 60 in good health and CMV-seropositive. Specimen: PBMCs. The CDR3 protein is CASSLTSGAQEFF. The CDR3 coding sequence is TGTGCCAGCAGCTTAACTAGCGGGGCCCAGGAGTTCTTC.